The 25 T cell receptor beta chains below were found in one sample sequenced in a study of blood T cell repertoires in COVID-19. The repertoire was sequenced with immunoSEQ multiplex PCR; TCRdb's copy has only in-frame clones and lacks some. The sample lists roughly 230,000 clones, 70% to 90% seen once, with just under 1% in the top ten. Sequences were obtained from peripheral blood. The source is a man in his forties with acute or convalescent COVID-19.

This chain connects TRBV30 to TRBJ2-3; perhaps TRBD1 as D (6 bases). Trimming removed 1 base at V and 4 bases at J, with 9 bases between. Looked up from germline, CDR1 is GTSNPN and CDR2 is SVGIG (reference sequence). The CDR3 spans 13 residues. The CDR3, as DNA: TGTGCCTGGAGTGCAGGGGACGCAGATACGCAGTATTTT. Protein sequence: CAWSAGDADTQYF.

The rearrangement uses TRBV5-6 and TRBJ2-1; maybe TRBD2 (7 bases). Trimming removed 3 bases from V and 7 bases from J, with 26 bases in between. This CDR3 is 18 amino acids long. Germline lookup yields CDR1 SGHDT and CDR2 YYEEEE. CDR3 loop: CASSSEGGGFVGRNEQFF. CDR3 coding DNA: TGTGCCAGCAGCTCAGAGGGGGGGGGTTTTGTGGGAAGAAATGAGCAGTTCTTC.

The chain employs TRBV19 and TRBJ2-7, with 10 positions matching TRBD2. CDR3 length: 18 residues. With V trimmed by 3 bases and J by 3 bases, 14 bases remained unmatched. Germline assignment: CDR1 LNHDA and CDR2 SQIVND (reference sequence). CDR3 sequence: CASSMEVASGGGLYEQYF. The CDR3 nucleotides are TGTGCCAGTAGTATGGAAGTGGCTAGCGGGGGCGGACTCTACGAGCAGTACTTC.

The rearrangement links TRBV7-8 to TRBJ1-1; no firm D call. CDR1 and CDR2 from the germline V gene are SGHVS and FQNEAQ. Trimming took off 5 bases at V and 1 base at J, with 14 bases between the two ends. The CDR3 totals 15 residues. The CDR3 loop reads CASSRSPAANTEAFF. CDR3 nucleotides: TGTGCCAGCAGCCGTAGTCCCGCGGCGAACACTGAAGCTTTCTTT.

The CDR3 nucleotides are TGTGCCAGCAGCGCCGGGACTAGCGGGTCCGGGACAGATACGCAGTATTTT. Its translation is CASSAGTSGSGTDTQYF. The chain has TRBV7-3 and TRBJ2-3, with 12 bases lining up with TRBD2. Looked up from germline, CDR1 is SGHTA and CDR2 is FQGTGA. This CDR3 contains 17 residues. V shed 5 bases, J shed 3 bases, and the junction held 9 bases outside the gene matches.

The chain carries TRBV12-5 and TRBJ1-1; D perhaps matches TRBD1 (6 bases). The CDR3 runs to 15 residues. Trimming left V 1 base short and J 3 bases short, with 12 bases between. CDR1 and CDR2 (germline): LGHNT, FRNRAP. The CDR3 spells CASGLGFSGDTEAFF. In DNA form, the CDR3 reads TGTGCTAGTGGTTTGGGATTTTCAGGGGACACTGAAGCTTTCTTT.

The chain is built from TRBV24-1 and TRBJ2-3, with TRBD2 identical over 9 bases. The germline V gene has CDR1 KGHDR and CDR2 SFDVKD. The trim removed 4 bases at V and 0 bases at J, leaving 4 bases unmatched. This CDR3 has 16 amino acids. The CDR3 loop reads CATSDLAGTSTDTQYF. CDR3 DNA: TGTGCCACCAGTGACCTAGCGGGGACTAGCACAGATACGCAGTATTTT.

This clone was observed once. CDR3 sequence: CASTPLGGNQPQHF. CDR3 in DNA: TGTGCCAGCACCCCCCTAGGGGGCAATCAGCCCCAGCATTTT. The rearrangement links TRBV6-6 to TRBJ1-5; maybe TRBD1 (5 bases). The CDR3 extends over 14 amino acids. V was clipped by 7 bases and J by 2 bases, with 12 bases between them. Germline loops: CDR1 MNHNY, CDR2 SVGAGI (reference sequence).

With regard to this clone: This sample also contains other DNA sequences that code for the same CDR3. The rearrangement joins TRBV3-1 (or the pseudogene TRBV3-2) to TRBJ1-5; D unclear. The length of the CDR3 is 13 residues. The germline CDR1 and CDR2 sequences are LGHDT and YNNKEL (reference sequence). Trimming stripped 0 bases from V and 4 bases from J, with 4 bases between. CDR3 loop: CASSQDLNQPQHF. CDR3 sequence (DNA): TGTGCCAGCAGCCAAGATCTTAATCAGCCCCAGCATTTT.

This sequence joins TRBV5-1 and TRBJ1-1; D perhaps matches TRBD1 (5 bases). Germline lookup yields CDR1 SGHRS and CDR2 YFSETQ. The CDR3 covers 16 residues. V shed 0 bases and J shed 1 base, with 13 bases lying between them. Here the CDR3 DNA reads TGCGCCAGCAGCTTGGCGGGGGGTCCGTCGAACACTGAAGCTTTCTTT. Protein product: CASSLAGGPSNTEAFF.

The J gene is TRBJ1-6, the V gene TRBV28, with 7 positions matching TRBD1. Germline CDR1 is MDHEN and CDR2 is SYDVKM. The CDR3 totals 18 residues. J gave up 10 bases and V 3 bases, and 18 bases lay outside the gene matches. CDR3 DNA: TGTGCCAGCAGTTTTGGGGGGACAGCTTCGAACTTGAGGTCACCCCTCCACTTT. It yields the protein CASSFGGTASNLRSPLHF.

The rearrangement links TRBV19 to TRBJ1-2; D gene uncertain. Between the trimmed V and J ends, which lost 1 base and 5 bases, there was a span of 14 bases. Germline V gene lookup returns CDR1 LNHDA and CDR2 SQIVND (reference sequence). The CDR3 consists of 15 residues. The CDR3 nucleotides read TGTGCCAGTAGTATAGGGCCAATTAACCCTTATGGCTACACCTTC. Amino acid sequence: CASSIGPINPYGYTF.

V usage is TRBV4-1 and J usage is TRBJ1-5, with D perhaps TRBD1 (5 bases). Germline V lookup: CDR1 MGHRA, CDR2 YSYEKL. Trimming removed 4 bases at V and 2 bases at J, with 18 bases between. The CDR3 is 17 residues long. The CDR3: CASSPLPPDSRNQPQHF. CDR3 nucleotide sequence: TGCGCCAGCAGCCCTCTTCCCCCCGACAGCCGCAATCAGCCCCAGCATTTT.

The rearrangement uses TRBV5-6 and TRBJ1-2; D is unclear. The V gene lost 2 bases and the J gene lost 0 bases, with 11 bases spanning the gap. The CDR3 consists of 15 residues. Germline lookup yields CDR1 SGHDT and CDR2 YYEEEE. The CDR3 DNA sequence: TGTGCCAGCAGCTTAACGAGCCGAGCTAACTATGGCTACACCTTC. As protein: CASSLTSRANYGYTF.

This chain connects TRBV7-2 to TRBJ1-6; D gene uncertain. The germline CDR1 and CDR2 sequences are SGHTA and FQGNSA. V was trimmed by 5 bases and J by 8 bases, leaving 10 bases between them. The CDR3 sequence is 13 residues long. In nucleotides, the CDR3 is TGTGCCAGCAGCGGGCAGCTCGATTCACCCCTCCACTTT. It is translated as CASSGQLDSPLHF.

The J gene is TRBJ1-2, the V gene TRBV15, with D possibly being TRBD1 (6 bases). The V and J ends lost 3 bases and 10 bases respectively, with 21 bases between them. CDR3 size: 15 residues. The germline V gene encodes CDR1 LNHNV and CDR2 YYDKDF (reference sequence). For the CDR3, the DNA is TGTGCCACCAGCAGGGGGACGGGAGGGGGACGAGACTACACCTTC. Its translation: CATSRGTGGGRDYTF.

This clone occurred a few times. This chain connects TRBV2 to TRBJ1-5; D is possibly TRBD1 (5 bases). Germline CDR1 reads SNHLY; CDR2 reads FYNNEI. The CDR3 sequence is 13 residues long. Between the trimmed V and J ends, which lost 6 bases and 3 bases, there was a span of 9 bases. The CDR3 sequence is CASRGGYNQPQHF. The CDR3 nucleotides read TGTGCCAGCAGGGGGGGGTACAATCAGCCCCAGCATTTT.

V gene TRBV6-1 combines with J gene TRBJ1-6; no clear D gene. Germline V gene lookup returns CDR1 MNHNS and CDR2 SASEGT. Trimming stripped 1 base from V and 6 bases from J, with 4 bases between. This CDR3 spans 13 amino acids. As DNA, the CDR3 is TGTGCCAGCAGTGAAGACAGTAATTCACCCCTCCACTTT. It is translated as CASSEDSNSPLHF.

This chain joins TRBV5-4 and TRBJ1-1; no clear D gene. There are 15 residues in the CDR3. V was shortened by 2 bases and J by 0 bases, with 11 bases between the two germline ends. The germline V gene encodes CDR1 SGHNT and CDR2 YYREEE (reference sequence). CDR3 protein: CASSFEGGMNTEAFF. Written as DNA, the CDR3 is TGTGCCAGCAGCTTTGAGGGTGGGATGAACACTGAAGCTTTCTTT.

CDR3 sequence: CASTNRENTEAFF. The CDR3, as DNA: TGTGCCAGCACCAACAGGGAGAACACTGAAGCTTTCTTT. The chain combines TRBV6-5 with TRBJ1-1; weak D call: TRBD1 (6 bases). CDR1 is MNHEY and CDR2 is SVGAGI in the germline V gene. The length of the CDR3 is 13 residues. The V and J ends lost 7 bases and 1 base respectively, with 10 bases between them.

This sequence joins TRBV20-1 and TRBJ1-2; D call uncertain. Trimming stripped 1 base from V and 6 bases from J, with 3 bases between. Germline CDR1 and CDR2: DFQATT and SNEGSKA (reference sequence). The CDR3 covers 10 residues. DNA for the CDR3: TGCAGTGCTAGAGCTGATGGCTACACCTTC. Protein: CSARADGYTF.

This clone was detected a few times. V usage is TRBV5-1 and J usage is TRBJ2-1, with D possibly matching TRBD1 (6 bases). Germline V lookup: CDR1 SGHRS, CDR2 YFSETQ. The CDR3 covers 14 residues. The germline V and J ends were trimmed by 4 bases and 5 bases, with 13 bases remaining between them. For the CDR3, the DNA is TGCGCCAGCAGCCCCACAGGGTCCCACAATGAGCAGTTCTTC. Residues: CASSPTGSHNEQFF.

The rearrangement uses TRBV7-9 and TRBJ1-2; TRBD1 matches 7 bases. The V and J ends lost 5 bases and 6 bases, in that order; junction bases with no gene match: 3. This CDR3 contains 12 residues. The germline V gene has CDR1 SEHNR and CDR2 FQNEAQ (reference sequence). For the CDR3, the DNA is TGTGCCAGCAGCCGGCAGGGGGATGGCTACACCTTC. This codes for CASSRQGDGYTF.

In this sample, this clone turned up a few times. The CDR3 sequence is CASSPSGREQPQHF. CDR3 DNA: TGTGCCAGCTCACCGTCAGGGAGGGAACAGCCCCAGCATTTT. The chain joins TRBV18 to TRBJ1-5; D possibly corresponds to TRBD1 (5 bases). Germline assignment: CDR1 KGHSH and CDR2 LQKENI. The CDR3 covers 14 residues. Trimming cost V 3 bases and J 7 bases, with 13 bases left between them.

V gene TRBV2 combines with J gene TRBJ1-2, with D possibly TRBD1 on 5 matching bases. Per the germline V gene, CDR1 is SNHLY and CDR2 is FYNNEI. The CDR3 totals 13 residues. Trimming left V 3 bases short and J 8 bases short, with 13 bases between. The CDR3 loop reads CASSDGGARGYTF. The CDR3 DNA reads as TGTGCCAGCAGTGACGGGGGAGCTAGGGGCTACACCTTC. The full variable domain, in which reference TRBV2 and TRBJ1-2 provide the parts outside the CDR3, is EPEVTQTPSHQVTQMGQEVILRCVPISNHLYFYWYRQILGQKVEFLVSFYNNEISEKSEIFDDQFSVERPDGSNFTLKIRSTKLEDSAMYFCASSDGGARGYTFGSGTRLTVV.